This is a list of T cell receptor beta chains from one sample in a study of immune characterization of retroperitoneal liposarcoma. A single record per CDR3 protein comes from TCRdb applying MiXCR to the PCR reads. The top ten hold 8.5% to 12% of the sample, which has several thousand distinct CDR3 sequences, around 40% seen once. The specimen was tumor tissue. These receptor sequences come from a male donor with retroperitoneal liposarcoma. CDR3s leave out the opening cysteine and the closing phenylalanine or tryptophan. Where a row states a size, it is once, few, many or the class of an expanded clone; other rows omit it.

>TRBJ2-5|NA|TRBV6-1
ASSEWTAVVGTQY
>TRBJ2-7|NA|TRBV11-2
ASSFKGEQY
>NA|NA|TRBV6-1
ASIPEGGRFHEQY
>TRBJ2-4|NA|TRBV6-1
ASTAAENIQY
>TRBJ2-1|NA|TRBV27
ASSPGPGQGRNEQF
>TRBJ2-7|many|TRBV7-2
ASSLSASWTNSYEQY
>TRBJ2-2|NA|TRBV12-3/TRBV12-4
ASSFSGRGTGELF
>NA|NA|TRBV12-3/TRBV12-4
ASSSETAPYEQY
>TRBJ2-3|NA|TRBV12-3/TRBV12-4
ASSLIYRPDTQY
>NA|NA|TRBV6-2/TRBV6-3
ASSGLAGVGYEQY
>TRBJ2-2|NA|TRBV12-5
ASGSPPLAGMNTGELF
>NA|NA|TRBV12-3/TRBV12-4
ASSPRLDGEQY
>TRBJ2-1|NA|TRBV10-1
ASSARAYNEQF
>NA|NA|TRBV6-1
ASRPAGATSYEQY
>NA|many|TRBV6-1
ASTSFYSGSPNNEQY
>NA|medium-sized|TRBV7-8
ASSMELGLQETQF
>NA|NA|TRBV10-1
ASSVRGGRAGEQF
>TRBJ2-3|NA|TRBV6-1
ASATGQGYADTQY
>TRBJ2-1|large|TRBV12-3/TRBV12-4
ASSLGSQEANEQF
>TRBJ1-1|few|TRBV7-2
ASSSTPNTEAF
>TRBJ1-6|NA|TRBV6-1
AIEQGAGNSPLH
>NA|NA|TRBV27
ASSLFGERIREQY
>TRBJ2-1|many|TRBV6-1
VAGAGERGNEQF
>TRBJ2-7|NA|TRBV27
ASSPGLAGAHEQY